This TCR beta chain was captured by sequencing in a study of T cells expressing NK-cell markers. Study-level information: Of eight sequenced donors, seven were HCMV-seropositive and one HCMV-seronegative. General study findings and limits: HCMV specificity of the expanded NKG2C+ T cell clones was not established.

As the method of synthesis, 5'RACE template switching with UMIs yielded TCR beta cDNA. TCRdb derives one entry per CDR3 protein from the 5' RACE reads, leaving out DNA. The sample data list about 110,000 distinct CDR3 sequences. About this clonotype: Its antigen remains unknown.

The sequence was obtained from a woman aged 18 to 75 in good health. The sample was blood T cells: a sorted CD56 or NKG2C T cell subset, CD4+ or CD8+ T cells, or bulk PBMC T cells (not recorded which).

The CDR3 spells CSVERGPGELFF. V is TRBV29-1 and J is TRBJ2-2; TCRdb lists TRBD1, though no DNA is available to test this call. Germline CDR1 SQVTM, CDR2 ANQGSEA. This CDR3 has 12 amino acids.